The TCR beta chain described here comes from a study of T cell responses to AZD1222 COVID-19 vaccine. In the study overall: Investigators merged groups given second doses at roughly 4 or roughly 12 weeks.

Broader study findings: A mostly white British donor set with more females was recruited, and clonal diversity was possibly underestimated. With dominance at 160-218 and 743-854, vaccine-associated CD4 TCRs spanned spike.

A remark on this clone: What it binds is unknown.

Deletions cut 6 bases from V and 2 bases from J, with 11 bases between. The CDR3 contains 14 residues. Looked up from germline, CDR1 is SNHLY and CDR2 is FYNNEI. The table came from immunoSEQ multiplex PCR; TCRdb's copy has only in-frame clones and leaves some out. The sample has 100,000 to 150,000 clones; over 75% are singletons. This clonotype originated in an adult in good health. The chain carries TRBV2 and TRBJ1-5; TRBD1 is a possible D gene (5 bases). Sequencing was performed on peripheral blood, taken on day 0 of AZD1222 vaccination. The CDR3: CASRVGQGNQPQHF. The CDR3 region has the DNA TGTGCCAGCAGGGTAGGACAAGGCAATCAGCCCCAGCATTTT.